Listed below are T cell receptor beta chains from one sample, sequenced in a study of CD8+ T cells in alopecia areata. Measured with immunoSEQ multiplex PCR; TCRdb has only the in-frame clones, and not every one. This sample has 150,000 to 200,000 clones, with 50% to 70% found just once. The input for sequencing was CD4+ T cells sorted from blood, taken around week 49, from a patient treated with tofacitinib. These receptors originate from a human donor with alopecia areata. Each CDR3 is given with its conserved first and last residue. A D gene is named only where the DNA matches it firmly. The listing skips clone size in some rows; elsewhere it reads once, few, many or a size class.

clone_size,v_call,j_call,d_call,cdr3_aa
-,TRBV2,TRBJ2-6,-,CASSVGPGANVLTF
-,TRBV29-1,TRBJ1-4,-,CSVEEAGLKGEKLFF
-,TRBV29-1,TRBJ2-1,-,CSVEENSSYNEQFF
-,TRBV30,TRBJ2-1,TRBD2,CAWNSGLAGLYEQFF
-,TRBV5-1,TRBJ1-6,-,CASNRDSNSPLHF
-,TRBV7-2,TRBJ2-6,-,CASSLAHGASSGANVLTF
-,TRBV29-1,TRBJ2-1,TRBD2,CSVAVRGGAEEQFF
once,TRBV9,TRBJ1-1,-,CASSVDDGTEAFF
-,TRBV19,TRBJ1-2,-,CARGEANYGYTF
-,TRBV2,TRBJ2-3,-,CASRSVRGDTQYF